This TCR beta chain emerged from a study of blood T cell repertoires in COVID-19. About the study: COVID-19 samples, acute and convalescent, were from the United States, Italy and Spain.

Clones were sequenced by immunoSEQ multiplex PCR, and TCRdb holds only the in-frame ones, with some missing. This table has 300,000 to 350,000 clones, about nine tenths appearing once. As to this clone: Sequence at one end of the junction differs from germline and may be a read error.

The CDR3 covers 14 residues. Germline values: CDR1 LNHDA, CDR2 SQIVND (reference sequence). The specimen was peripheral blood. This sequence was found in a man aged 18 to 30 with active or convalescent COVID-19. The rearrangement links TRBV19 to TRBJ2-5, with TRBD1 identical over 7 bases. CDR3 loop: CASSIAGTVESQYF. CDR3 sequence (DNA): TGTGCCAGTAGTATCGCCGGGACAGTAGAGAGCCAGTACTTC.